This T cell receptor beta chain was observed in a study of blood T cell repertoires in COVID-19. Enrolment of Seattle patients took place during active infection, and they were followed longitudinally. V lost 7 bases and J lost 0; bases outside the gene matches: 7. CDR3 length equals 15 residues. Germline-derived CDR1 and CDR2 are SNHLY and FYNNEI. Method: immunoSEQ multiplex PCR; TCRdb's copy keeps in-frame clones and lacks some. The table lists approximately 300,000 clones, around 82% of them singletons. In its sample, this clone was seen a few times. The sequence derives from a human donor with COVID-19, enrolled during active disease. The donor label of this sample is uncertain. Sequences were obtained from peripheral blood. This chain uses TRBV2 with TRBJ2-3; 7 nucleotides match TRBD2. The chain's CDR3 is CASTERGPSTDTQYF. The CDR3 DNA reads as TGTGCCAGCACCGAGCGGGGCCCGAGCACAGATACGCAGTATTTT.